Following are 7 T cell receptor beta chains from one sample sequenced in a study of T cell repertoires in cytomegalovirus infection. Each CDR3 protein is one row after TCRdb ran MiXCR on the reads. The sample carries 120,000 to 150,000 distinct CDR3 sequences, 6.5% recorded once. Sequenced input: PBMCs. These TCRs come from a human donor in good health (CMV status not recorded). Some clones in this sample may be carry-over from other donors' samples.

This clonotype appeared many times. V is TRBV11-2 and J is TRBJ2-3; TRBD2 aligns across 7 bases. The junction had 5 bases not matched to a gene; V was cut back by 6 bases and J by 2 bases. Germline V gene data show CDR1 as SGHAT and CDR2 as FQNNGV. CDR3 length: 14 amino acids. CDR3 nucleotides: TGTGCCAGCAGGAGCGGGGTTGACACAGATACGCAGTATTTT. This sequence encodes CASRSGVDTDTQYF.

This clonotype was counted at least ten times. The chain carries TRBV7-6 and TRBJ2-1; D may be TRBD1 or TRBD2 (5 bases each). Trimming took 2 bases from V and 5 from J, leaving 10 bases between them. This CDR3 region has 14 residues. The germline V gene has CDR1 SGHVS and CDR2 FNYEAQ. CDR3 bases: TGTGCCAGCAGCTTACCCGGGACCCACAATGAGCAGTTCTTC. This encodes CASSLPGTHNEQFF.

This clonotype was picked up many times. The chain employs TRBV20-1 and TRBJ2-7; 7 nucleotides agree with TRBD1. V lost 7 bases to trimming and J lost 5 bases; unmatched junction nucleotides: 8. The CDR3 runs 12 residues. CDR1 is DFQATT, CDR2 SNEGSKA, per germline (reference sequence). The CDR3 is CSGNRGLDEQYF. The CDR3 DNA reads TGCAGTGGAAACAGGGGATTGGACGAGCAGTACTTC.

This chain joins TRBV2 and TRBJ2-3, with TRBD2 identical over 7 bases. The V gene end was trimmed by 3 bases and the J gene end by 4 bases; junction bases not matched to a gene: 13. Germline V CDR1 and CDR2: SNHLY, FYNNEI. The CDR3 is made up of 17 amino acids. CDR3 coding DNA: TGTGCCAGCAGTGATTCACGACTAGCAATGGTTGCAGATACGCAGTATTTT. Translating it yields CASSDSRLAMVADTQYF.

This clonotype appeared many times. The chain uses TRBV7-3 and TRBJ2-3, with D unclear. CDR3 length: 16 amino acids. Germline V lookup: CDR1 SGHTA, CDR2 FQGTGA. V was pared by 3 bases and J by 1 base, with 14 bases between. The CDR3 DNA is TGTGCCAGCAGCTTGTTCCAAATGGATGGCACAGATACGCAGTATTTT. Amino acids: CASSLFQMDGTDTQYF. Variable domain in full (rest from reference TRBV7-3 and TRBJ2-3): GAGVSQTPSNKVTEKGKYVELRCDPISGHTALYWYRQSLGQGPEFLIYFQGTGAADDSGLPNDRFFAVRPEGSVSTLKIQRTERGDSAVYLCASSLFQMDGTDTQYFGPGTRLTVL.

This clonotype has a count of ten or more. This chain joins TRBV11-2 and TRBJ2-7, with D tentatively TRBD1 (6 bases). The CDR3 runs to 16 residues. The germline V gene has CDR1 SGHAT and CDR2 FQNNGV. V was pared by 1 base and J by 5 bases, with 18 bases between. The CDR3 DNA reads TGTGCCAGCAGCTTAGGGTCGTTCAGGGGTGGCGACGAGCAGTACTTC. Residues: CASSLGSFRGGDEQYF.

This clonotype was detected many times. The CDR3 DNA follows: TGCAGCGTTGAAGGAGCGCGGGGCCTTCGCTCCTACACCTTC. It codes for CSVEGARGLRSYTF. The chain carries TRBV29-1 and TRBJ1-2; TRBD1 is a possible D gene (5 bases). The length of the CDR3 is 14 residues. Germline lookup yields CDR1 SQVTM and CDR2 ANQGSEA. V gave up 1 base and J gave up 10 bases, with 19 bases separating them.